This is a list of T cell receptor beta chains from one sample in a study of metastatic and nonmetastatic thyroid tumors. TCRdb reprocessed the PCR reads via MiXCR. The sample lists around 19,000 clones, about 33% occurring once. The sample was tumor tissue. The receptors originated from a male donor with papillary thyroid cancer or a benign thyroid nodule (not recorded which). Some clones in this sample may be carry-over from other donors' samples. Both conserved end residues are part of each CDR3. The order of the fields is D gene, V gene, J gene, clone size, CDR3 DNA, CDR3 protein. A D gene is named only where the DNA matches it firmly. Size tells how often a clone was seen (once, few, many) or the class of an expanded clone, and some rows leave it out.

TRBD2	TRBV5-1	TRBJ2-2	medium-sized	TGCGCCAGCAGCTGGACTAGCGGGAGTCCGAACACCGGGGAGCTGTTTTTT	CASSWTSGSPNTGELFF
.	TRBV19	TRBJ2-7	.	TGTGCCAGTAGTAAGTTCGGTAGCTCCTACGAGCAGTACTTC	CASSKFGSSYEQYF
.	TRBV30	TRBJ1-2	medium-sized	TGTGCCTGGGGACGGAACTATGGCTACACCTTC	CAWGRNYGYTF
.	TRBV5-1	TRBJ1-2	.	TGCGCCAGCAGCACGGATGGGGGACACGGGTACGGCTACACCTTC	CASSTDGGHGYGYTF
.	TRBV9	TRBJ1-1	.	TGTGCCAGCAGCGTAGGAGGAGTTAGGACTGAAGCTTTCTTT	CASSVGGVRTEAFF
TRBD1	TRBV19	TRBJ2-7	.	TGTGCCAGTAGTCGGACAGGGGTGGTCTACGAGCAGTACTTC	CASSRTGVVYEQYF
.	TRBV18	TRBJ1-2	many	TGTGCCGGCTCACCACCGGAAGCCAGCAACTATGGCTACACCTTC	CAGSPPEASNYGYTF
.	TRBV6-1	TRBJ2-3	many	TGTGCCGCATCGCCGCGGAGAGGGGCAGATACGCAGTATTTT	CAASPRRGADTQYF
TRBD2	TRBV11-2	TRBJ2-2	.	TGTGCCAGCAGCCCGGGGCGGACTAGCGGCTTTGTCACCGGGGAGCTGTTTTTT	CASSPGRTSGFVTGELFF
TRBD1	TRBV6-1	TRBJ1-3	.	TGTGCCAGCAGGTGGACAGGGAGGACGCCTGGAAACACCATATATTTT	CASRWTGRTPGNTIYF
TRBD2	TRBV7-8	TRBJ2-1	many	TGTGCCAGCAGCTTAGTTCCTCCCGGGACTAGCGAGAACTACAATGAGCAGTTCTTC	CASSLVPPGTSENYNEQFF
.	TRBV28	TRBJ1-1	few	TGTGCCAGCAGTTTTATATACACTGAAGCTTTCTTT	CASSFIYTEAFF
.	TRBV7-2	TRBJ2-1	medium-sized	TGTGCCAGCAGCTTTCCTTGGCGGGTCAACAATGAGCAGTTCTTC	CASSFPWRVNNEQFF
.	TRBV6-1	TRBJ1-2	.	TGTGCCTGCGCGGGGGTGTGTAACTATGGCTACACCTTC	CACAGVCNYGYTF
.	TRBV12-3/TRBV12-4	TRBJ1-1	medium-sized	TGTGCCAGCAGTTTCCAGGGTGGGAACACTGAAGCTTTCTTT	CASSFQGGNTEAFF
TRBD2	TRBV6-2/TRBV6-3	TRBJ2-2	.	TGTGCCAGCAGTTACTTAGCGGGGTCGAACACCTGTGAGCTGTTTTTT	CASSYLAGSNTCELFF
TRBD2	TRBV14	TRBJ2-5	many	TGTGCCAGCAGCCCCGGACTAGCGGGAGGGCCTCGAGAGACCCAGTACTTC	CASSPGLAGGPRETQYF
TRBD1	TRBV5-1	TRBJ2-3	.	TGCGCCAGCAGCTTGGATCGCAGGGGGAGTACAGATACGCAGTATTTT	CASSLDRRGSTDTQYF
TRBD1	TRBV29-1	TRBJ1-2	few	TGCAGCATAACTAAGTCAGGGGGCGCCGACTATGGCTACACCTTC	CSITKSGGADYGYTF
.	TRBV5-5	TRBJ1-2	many	TGTGCCAGCAGCTTGGCCAACGCAGGGAACTATGGCTACACCTTC	CASSLANAGNYGYTF
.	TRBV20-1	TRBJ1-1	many	TGCAGTGCTGCCCAGGGGAACACTGAAGCTTTCTTT	CSAAQGNTEAFF
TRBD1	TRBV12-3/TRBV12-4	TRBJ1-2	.	TGTGCCAGCAGTTCCGGACAGGGTTGGTATGGCTACACCTTC	CASSSGQGWYGYTF
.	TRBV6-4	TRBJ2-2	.	TGTGCCAGCAGTGACACCACGGATGCCGGGGAGCTGTTTTTT	CASSDTTDAGELFF
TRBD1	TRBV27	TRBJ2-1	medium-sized	TGTGCCAGCAGTGCAACCGGGACAGGGTACTACAATGAGCAGTTCTTC	CASSATGTGYYNEQFF
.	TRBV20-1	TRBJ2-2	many	TGCAGTGCTAGTCCTCCCGGGCAGGAAAGGAACACCGGGGAGCTGTTTTTT	CSASPPGQERNTGELFF
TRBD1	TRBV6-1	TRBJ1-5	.	TGTGCCAGCAGTCCGACAGGGGGATCCAATCAGCCCCAGCATTTT	CASSPTGGSNQPQHF
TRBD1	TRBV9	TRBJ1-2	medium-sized	TGTGCCAGCAGCCCAAGTGGAGGGACAGGGCACCGCTATGGCTACACCTTC	CASSPSGGTGHRYGYTF
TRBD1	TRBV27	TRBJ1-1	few	TGTGCCAGCAGTCCCGACCCGACAGGGGGCGAAGCTTTCTTT	CASSPDPTGGEAFF
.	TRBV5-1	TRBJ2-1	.	TGCGCCAGCAGCCAGAACCCGCCGGACACGGACCACAATGAGCAGTTCTTC	CASSQNPPDTDHNEQFF
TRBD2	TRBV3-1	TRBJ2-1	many	TGTGCCAGCAGCCTTGGACTAGCGGGAGGGAACAATGAGCAGTTCTTC	CASSLGLAGGNNEQFF
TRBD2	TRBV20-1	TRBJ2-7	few	TGCAGTGCGGGGGGTCGGGAGGGGTCCTACGAGCAGTACTTC	CSAGGREGSYEQYF
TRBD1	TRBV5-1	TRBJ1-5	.	TGCACCAGAGGAGGGGCCTGCCGGGACAGGTACAATCAGCCCCAGCATTTT	CTRGGACRDRYNQPQHF
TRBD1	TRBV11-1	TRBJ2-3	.	TGTGCCAGCAGCTTAGGGGACAGGGTCCGAGATACGCAGTATTTT	CASSLGDRVRDTQYF
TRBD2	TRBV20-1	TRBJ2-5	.	TGCAGTGCTAGAGAGGGGGGGGGAAAAGTGACCCAGTACTTC	CSAREGGGKVTQYF
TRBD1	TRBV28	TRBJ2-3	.	TGTGCCAGCAGCTGGTTAAGGGGGCTAGTGGGCGGGTATACGCAGTATTTT	CASSWLRGLVGGYTQYF
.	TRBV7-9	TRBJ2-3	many	TGTGCCAGCAGCCCAATAGGACCCCAACGAGATACGCGGTATTTT	CASSPIGPQRDTRYF